This T cell receptor (delta chain) appears in the sequencing data of a study of gamma-delta T cells after stem cell transplantation. The CDR3 is 17 residues long. Germline CDR1 reads GEAIGNYY; CDR2 reads EKD. TCRdb reanalysed the RT-PCR reads via CATT. The sample consists of roughly 750 delta-chain clones, around a sixth of them appearing once. The table lists this clone with a few counts. One end of the junction does not line up with germline, which may come from a read error. This TCR derives from a human donor. It is not recorded whose cells these are; they may come from a transplant donor. This chain links TRDV2 with TRDJ2, with D tentatively TRDD2 or TRDD3 (5 bases each). Sequencing was done on a sample of gamma-delta T cells. CDR3 sequence reads: CACDGEISSNLAAQLFF. CDR3 DNA: TGTGCCTGTGACGGGGAGATTTCCTCCAATTTGGCAGCACAACTCTTCTTT.